This T cell receptor beta chain was captured in a study of Graves' ophthalmopathy and Graves' hyperthyroidism. CDR3 regions of TCR beta were amplified from RNA transcripts. In the first round, RT-PCR was carried out with HTBI primers, and a multiplex PCR formed the second round. TCRdb called the multiplex PCR reads again in MiXCR, with one record for every CDR3 protein. The table records 620,000 or so distinct CDR3 sequences, 22% of them present only once. Deletions cut 6 bases from V and 2 bases from J, with 13 bases between. This CDR3 is built from 14 residues. No donor had other autoimmune disease, uncontrolled infection, pregnancy or lactation.

Sequencing was carried out using peripheral blood. This clonotype was obtained from a woman aged 18-29 years with stable Graves' hyperthyroidism. Some clones in this sample may be carry-over from other donors' samples. The gene calls are TRBV12-3 or TRBV12-4 and TRBJ1-1; D uncertain. The CDR3 sequence: CASSRRLLNTEAFF. The CDR3 bases are TGTGCCAGCAGCCGCCGACTGCTTAACACTGAAGCTTTCTTT.